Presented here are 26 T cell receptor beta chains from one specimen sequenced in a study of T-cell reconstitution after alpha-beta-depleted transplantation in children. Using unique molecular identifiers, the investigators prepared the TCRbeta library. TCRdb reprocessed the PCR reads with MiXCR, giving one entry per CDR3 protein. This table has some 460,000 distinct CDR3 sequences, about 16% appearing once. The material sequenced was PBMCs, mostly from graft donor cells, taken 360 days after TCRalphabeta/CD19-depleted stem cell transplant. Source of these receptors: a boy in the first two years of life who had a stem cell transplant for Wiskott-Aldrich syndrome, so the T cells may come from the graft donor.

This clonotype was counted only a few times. CDR3 sequence: CASSEAQIRDRAEFSRKLFF. For the CDR3, the DNA is TGTGCCAGCAGTGAAGCGCAAATCCGGGACAGGGCGGAATTCTCCAGAAAACTGTTTTTT. This chain uses TRBV6-1 with TRBJ1-4, with 9 bases aligning to TRBD1. The CDR3 contains 20 residues. J gave up 10 bases and V 0 bases, and 21 bases lay outside the gene matches. Germline lookup yields CDR1 MNHNS and CDR2 SASEGT.

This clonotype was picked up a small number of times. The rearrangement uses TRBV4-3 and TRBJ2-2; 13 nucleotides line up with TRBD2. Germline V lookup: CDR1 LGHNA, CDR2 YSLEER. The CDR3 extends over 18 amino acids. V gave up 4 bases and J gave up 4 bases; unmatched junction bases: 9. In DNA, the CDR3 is TGCGCCAGCAGCCTTGTTGAGGGACTAGCGGGAATCACCGGGGAGCTGTTTTTT. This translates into CASSLVEGLAGITGELFF.

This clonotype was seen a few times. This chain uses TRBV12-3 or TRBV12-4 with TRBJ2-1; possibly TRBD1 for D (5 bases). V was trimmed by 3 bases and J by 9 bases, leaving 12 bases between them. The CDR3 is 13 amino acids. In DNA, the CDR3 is TGTGCCAGCAGTTTCCCCATAAGGGGTGAGCAGTTCTTC. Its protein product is CASSFPIRGEQFF.

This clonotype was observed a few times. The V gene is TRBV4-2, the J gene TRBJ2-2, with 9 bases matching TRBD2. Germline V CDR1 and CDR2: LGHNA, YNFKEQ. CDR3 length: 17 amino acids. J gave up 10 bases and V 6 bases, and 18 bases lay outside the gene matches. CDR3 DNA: TGTGCCAGCAGACCAGACTTCCCGGGACTAGCCTCACCGGAGCTGTTTTTT. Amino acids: CASRPDFPGLASPELFF.

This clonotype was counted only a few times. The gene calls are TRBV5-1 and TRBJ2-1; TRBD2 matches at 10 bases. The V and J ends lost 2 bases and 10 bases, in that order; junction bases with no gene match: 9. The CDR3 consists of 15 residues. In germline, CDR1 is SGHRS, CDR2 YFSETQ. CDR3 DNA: TGCGCCAGCAGCTTCGGACTAGCGGCAGAGGGGGAGCAGTTCTTC. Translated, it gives CASSFGLAAEGEQFF.

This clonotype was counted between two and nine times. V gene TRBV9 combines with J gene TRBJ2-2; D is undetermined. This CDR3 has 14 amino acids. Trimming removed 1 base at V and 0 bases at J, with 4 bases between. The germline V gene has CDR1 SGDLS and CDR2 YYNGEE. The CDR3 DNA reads TGTGCCAGCAGCGTAAACGCGAACACCGGGGAGCTGTTTTTT. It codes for CASSVNANTGELFF.

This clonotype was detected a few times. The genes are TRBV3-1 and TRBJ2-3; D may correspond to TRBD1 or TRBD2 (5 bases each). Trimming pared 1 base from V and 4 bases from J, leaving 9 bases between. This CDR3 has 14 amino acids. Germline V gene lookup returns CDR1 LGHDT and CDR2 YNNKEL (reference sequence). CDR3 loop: CASSQGGLADTQYF. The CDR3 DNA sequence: TGTGCCAGCAGCCAAGGGGGGTTAGCAGATACGCAGTATTTT.

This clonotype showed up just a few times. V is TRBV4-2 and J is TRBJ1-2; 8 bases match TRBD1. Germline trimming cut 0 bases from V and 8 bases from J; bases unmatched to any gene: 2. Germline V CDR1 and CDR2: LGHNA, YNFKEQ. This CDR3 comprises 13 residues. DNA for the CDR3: TGTGCCAGCAGCCAAGATCAGGGGGCAGGCTACACCTTC. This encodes CASSQDQGAGYTF.

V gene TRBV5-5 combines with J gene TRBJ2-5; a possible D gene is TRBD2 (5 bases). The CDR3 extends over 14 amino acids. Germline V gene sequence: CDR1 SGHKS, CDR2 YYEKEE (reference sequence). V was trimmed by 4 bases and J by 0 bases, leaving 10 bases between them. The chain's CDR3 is CASSTSGNQETQYF. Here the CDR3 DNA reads TGTGCCAGCAGCACATCGGGGAACCAAGAGACCCAGTACTTC.

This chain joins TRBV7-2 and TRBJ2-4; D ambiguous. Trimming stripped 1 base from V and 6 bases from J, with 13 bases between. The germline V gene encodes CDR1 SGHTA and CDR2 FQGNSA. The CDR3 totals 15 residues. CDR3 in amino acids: CASSLVPARRNIQYF. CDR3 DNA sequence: TGTGCCAGCAGCTTAGTCCCGGCTAGACGAAACATTCAGTACTTC.

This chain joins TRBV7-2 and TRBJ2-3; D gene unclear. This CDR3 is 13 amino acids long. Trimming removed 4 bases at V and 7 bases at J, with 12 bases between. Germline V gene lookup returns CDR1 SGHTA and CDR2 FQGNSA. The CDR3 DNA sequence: TGTGCCAGCAGCTCCGATGGCCATAATACGCAGTATTTT. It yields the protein CASSSDGHNTQYF.

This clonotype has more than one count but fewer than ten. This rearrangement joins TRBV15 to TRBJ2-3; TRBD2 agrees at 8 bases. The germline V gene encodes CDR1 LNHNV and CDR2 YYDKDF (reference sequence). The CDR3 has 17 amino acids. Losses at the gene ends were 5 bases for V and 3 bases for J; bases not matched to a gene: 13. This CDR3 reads CATSGARGGRGTDTQYF. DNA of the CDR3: TGTGCCACCAGCGGGGCTCGGGGGGGCCGGGGTACAGATACGCAGTATTTT.

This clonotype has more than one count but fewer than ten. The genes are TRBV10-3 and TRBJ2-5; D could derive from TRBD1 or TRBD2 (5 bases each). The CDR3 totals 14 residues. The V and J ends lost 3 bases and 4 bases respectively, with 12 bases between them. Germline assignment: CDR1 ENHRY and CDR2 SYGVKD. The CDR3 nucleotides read TGTGCCATCAGTGATATTAGTGGGGGAGAGACCCAGTACTTC. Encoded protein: CAISDISGGETQYF.

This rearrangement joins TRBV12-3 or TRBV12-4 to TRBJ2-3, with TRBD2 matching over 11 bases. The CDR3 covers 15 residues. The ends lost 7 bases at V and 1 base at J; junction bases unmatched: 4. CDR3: CASTLGLAGTDTQYF. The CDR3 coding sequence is TGTGCCAGCACCCTGGGACTAGCGGGCACAGATACGCAGTATTTT.

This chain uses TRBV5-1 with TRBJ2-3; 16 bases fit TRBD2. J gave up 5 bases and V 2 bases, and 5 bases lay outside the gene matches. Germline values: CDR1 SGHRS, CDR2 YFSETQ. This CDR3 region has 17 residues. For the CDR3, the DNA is TGCGCCAGCAGCTTTGGGACTAGCGGGGGGGCCTTAGATACGCAGTATTTT. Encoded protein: CASSFGTSGGALDTQYF.

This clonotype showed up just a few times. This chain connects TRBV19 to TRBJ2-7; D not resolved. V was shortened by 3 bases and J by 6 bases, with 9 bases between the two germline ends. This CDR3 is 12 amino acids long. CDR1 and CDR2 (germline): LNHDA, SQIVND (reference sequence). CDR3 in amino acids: CASSIHFGEQYF. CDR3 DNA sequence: TGTGCCAGTAGTATCCACTTCGGCGAGCAGTACTTC.

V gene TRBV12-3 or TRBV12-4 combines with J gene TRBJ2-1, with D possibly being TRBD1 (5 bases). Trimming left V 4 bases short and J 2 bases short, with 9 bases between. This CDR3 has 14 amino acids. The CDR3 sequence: CASSSSGPYNEQFF. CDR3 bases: TGTGCCAGCAGTTCATCAGGGCCCTACAATGAGCAGTTCTTC.

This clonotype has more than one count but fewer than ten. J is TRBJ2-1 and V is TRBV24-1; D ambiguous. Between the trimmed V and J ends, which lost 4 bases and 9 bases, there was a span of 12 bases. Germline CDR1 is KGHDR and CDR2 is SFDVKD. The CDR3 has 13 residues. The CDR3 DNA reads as TGTGCCACCAGTGACCCCTCGAGGAGTGAGCAGTTCTTC. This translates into CATSDPSRSEQFF.

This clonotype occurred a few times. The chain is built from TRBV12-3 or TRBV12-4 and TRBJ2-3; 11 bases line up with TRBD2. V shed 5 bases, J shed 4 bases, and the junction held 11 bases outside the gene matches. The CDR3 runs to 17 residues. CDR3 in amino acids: CASSPPRGSGRADTQYF. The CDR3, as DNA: TGTGCCAGCAGTCCTCCCCGTGGTAGCGGGAGGGCAGATACGCAGTATTTT.

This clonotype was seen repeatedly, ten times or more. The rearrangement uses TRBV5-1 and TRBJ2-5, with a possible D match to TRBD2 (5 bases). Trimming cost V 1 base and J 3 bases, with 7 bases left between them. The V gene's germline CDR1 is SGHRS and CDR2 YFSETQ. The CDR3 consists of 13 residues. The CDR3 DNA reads TGCGCCAGCAGCTTGTACGGGGAAGAGACCCAGTACTTC. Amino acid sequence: CASSLYGEETQYF.

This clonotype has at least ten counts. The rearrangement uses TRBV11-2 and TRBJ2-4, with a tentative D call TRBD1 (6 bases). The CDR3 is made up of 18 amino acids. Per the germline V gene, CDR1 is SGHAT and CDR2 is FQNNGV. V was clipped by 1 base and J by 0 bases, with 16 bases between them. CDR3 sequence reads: CASSLGPTGLIAKNIQYF. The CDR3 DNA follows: TGTGCCAGCAGCTTAGGCCCAACAGGGTTAATAGCCAAAAACATTCAGTACTTC.

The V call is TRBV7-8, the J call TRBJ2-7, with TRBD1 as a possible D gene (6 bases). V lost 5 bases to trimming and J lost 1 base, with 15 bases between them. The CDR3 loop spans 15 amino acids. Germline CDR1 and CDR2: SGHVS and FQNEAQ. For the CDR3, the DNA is TGTGCCAGCAGCCCCCCTTGGGACAAATCCTACGAGCAGTACTTC. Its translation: CASSPPWDKSYEQYF.

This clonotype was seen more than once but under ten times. The CDR3 protein is CASTGAGKFHPGFF. The CDR3 coding sequence is TGTGCCAGCACGGGGGCAGGAAAGTTTCACCCTGGGTTCTTC. V and J are TRBV2 and TRBJ2-1; either TRBD1 or TRBD2 may supply D (6 bases each). The V gene's germline CDR1 is SNHLY and CDR2 FYNNEI. CDR3 length: 14 residues. V lost 7 bases and J 15 bases, leaving 25 bases between the germline ends.

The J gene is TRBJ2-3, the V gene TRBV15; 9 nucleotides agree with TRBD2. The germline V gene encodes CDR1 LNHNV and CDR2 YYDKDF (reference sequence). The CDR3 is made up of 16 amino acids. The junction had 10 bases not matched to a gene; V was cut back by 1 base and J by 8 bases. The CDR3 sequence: CATSRGGAGGPGTQYF. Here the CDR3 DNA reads TGTGCCACCAGCAGAGGTGGGGCGGGAGGGCCGGGTACGCAGTATTTT. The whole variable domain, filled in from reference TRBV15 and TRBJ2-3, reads DAMVIQNPRYQVTQFGKPVTLSCSQTLNHNVMYWYQQKSSQAPKLLFHYYDKDFNNEADTPDNFQSRRPNTSFCFLDIRSPGLGDTAMYLCATSRGGAGGPGTQYFGPGTRLTVL.

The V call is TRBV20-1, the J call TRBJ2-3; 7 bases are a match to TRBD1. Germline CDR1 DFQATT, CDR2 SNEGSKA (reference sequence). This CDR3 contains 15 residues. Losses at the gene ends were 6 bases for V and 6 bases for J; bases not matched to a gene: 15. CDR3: CSALRTDRARDTQYF. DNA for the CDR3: TGCAGTGCCCTCCGCACCGACAGGGCACGGGATACGCAGTATTTT.

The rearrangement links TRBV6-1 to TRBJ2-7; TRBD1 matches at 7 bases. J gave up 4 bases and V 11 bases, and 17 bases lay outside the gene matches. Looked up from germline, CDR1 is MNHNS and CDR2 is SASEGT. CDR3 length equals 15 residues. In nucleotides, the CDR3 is TGTGCCGACAGCGCGACCGGGACAGAGCTATACGAGCAGTACTTC. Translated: CADSATGTELYEQYF.